This TCR beta chain was documented in a study of blood T cell repertoires in COVID-19. Study-wide background: From the United States, Italy and Spain came samples of acute and convalescent COVID-19.

Participant reports of clinical history set cohort assignment. Cohort 3 donors counted as recovered after two negative PCRs, clearance, or resolved symptoms. V was pared by 3 bases and J by 9 bases, with 14 bases of the junction left unmatched. Germline assignment: CDR1 LGHNA and CDR2 YNFKEQ. The CDR3 extends over 16 amino acids. Produced via immunoSEQ multiplex PCR; TCRdb's table is partial and in-frame only. The data hold around 330,000 clones, with more than 75% observed a single time. The V call is TRBV4-2, the J call TRBJ1-5, with 7 nucleotides matching TRBD1. Material for sequencing was PBMCs or T cells enriched from blood (not recorded which). The origin of this receptor is a man aged 60 to 75 who had recovered from COVID-19. The CDR3 DNA follows: TGTGCCAGCAGCCAGGCCCCCGGGACAGACATTGGGCCCCAGCATTTT. Protein sequence: CASSQAPGTDIGPQHF.